These 30 T cell receptor beta chains originate from one sample sequenced in a study of regulatory T cells in long-lasting Graves disease. As for time point: persistent/refractory GD, antithyroid drugs over 5 years with positive TRAb. RNA from PBMCs was the source of the TCR library. Both iRepertoire HTBI primers and Arm-PCR of CDR3 regions were used to build the TCR beta libraries. One entry per CDR3 protein, called by TCRdb with MiXCR from the multiplex PCR reads. The repertoire includes about 290,000 distinct CDR3 sequences, 22% of them detected once, and more than 50% sits in the top ten. The material was peripheral blood mononuclear cells (PBMCs), obtained when the disease was refractory, from a patient treated with antithyroid drugs. The source is a female donor with Graves disease.

The sample holds many counts of this clonotype. The CDR3 loop reads CASTPVGAQSYEQYF. As DNA, the CDR3 is TGTGCCAGCACTCCTGTGGGGGCCCAATCCTACGAGCAGTACTTC. The chain links TRBV28 to TRBJ2-7; a weak D match, TRBD1 (6 bases). Trimming shortened V by 7 bases and J by 1 base, and 17 bases separated the two germline ends. This CDR3 is 15 amino acids long. From germline, CDR1 is MDHEN and CDR2 SYDVKM.

This rearrangement joins TRBV5-1 to TRBJ2-7, with 13 bases matching TRBD2. Losses at the gene ends were 4 bases for V and 6 bases for J; bases not matched to a gene: 10. The CDR3 contains 16 residues. Germline V lookup: CDR1 SGHRS, CDR2 YFSETQ. CDR3 DNA: TGCGCCAGCAGCCAACGACGAGGACTAGCGGGAGTCGAGCAGTACTTC. This encodes CASSQRRGLAGVEQYF. The complete variable domain, with remaining parts taken from reference TRBV5-1 and TRBJ2-7, reads KAGVTQTPRYLIKTRGQQVTLSCSPISGHRSVSWYQQTPGQGLQFLFEYFSETQRNKGNFPGRFSGRQFSNSRSEMNVSTLELGDSALYLCASSQRRGLAGVEQYFGPGTRLTVT.

This clonotype was seen more than once but under ten times. The rearrangement uses TRBV2 and TRBJ2-2; perhaps TRBD2 as D (5 bases). Germline V CDR1 and CDR2: SNHLY, FYNNEI. The germline V and J ends were trimmed by 6 bases and 4 bases, with 12 bases remaining between them. This CDR3 contains 14 residues. The CDR3 here is CASSLEAPTGELFF. CDR3 coding DNA: TGTGCCAGCAGCCTGGAGGCCCCCACCGGGGAGCTGTTTTTT.

The CDR3, as DNA: TGTGCCAGCACCTTCGTAGACAGGGTCGAAAACACCATATATTTT. This gives the protein CASTFVDRVENTIYF. The chain uses TRBV28 and TRBJ1-3; TRBD1 matches at 7 bases. CDR1 is MDHEN and CDR2 is SYDVKM in the germline V gene. With V trimmed by 7 bases and J by 6 bases, 12 bases remained unmatched. This CDR3 has 15 amino acids.

This chain connects TRBV2 to TRBJ1-6, with unresolved D. Trimming took 7 bases from V and 6 from J, leaving 7 bases between them. The germline gives CDR1 SNHLY, CDR2 FYNNEI. The CDR3 has 12 residues. The DNA for the CDR3 is TGTGCCAGCACTTTGGGTAATTCACCCCTCCACTTT. Translated: CASTLGNSPLHF. Complete variable domain (other parts from reference TRBV2 and TRBJ1-6): EPEVTQTPSHQVTQMGQEVILRCVPISNHLYFYWYRQILGQKVEFLVSFYNNEISEKSEIFDDQFSVERPDGSNFTLKIRSTKLEDSAMYFCASTLGNSPLHFGNGTRLTVT.

This clonotype came up many times. The chain links TRBV28 to TRBJ2-7; 8 nucleotides match TRBD2. CDR1 is MDHEN and CDR2 is SYDVKM in the germline V gene. This CDR3 has 13 residues. Trimming cost V 3 bases and J 3 bases; bases outside gene matches: 1. The CDR3 here is CASSFTSGYEQYF. CDR3 DNA sequence: TGTGCCAGCAGTTTTACTAGCGGCTACGAGCAGTACTTC. The full variable domain, with the rest looked up from reference TRBV28 and TRBJ2-7, is DVKVTQSSRYLVKRTGEKVFLECVQDMDHENMFWYRQDPGLGLRLIYFSYDVKMKEKGDIPEGYSVSREKKERFSLILESASTNQTSMYLCASSFTSGYEQYFGPGTRLTVT.

In its sample, this clonotype was seen a few times. At one of its ends the junction is not consistent with the germline gene, which may arise from a read error. The V call is TRBV27, the J call TRBJ2-2; 16 bases agree with TRBD2. This CDR3 is 18 amino acids long. Germline CDR1 MNHEY, CDR2 SMNVEV (reference sequence). The CDR3 is CASSGTSGRASVTGKLFF. The CDR3 bases are TGTGCCAGCAGTGGGACTAGCGGGAGGGCGTCGGTCACCGGGAAGCTGTTTTTT.

This clonotype was recorded at least ten times. This chain uses TRBV29-1 with TRBJ2-7, with 12 nucleotides matching TRBD2. Germline values: CDR1 SQVTM, CDR2 ANQGSEA. With 6 bases clipped from V and 7 bases from J, the junction kept 7 bases outside the gene matches. This CDR3 has 13 residues. The CDR3 is CSVRTSGKGEQYF. The CDR3 DNA sequence: TGCAGCGTACGGACTAGCGGGAAAGGGGAGCAGTACTTC.

Many counts were recorded for this clonotype. This chain joins TRBV6-1 and TRBJ1-2; D not resolved. Germline assignment: CDR1 MNHNS and CDR2 SASEGT. Trimming shortened V by 6 bases and J by 5 bases, and 7 bases separated the two germline ends. The CDR3 extends over 11 amino acids. CDR3: CASREAYGYTF. CDR3 coding DNA: TGTGCCAGCAGGGAGGCTTATGGCTACACCTTC.

This clonotype was detected ten times or more. The gene calls are TRBV7-9 and TRBJ2-5; 8 nucleotides align to TRBD1. J was trimmed by 1 base and V by 4 bases; bases with no gene match: 11. The CDR3 loop spans 17 amino acids. CDR1 and CDR2 (germline): SEHNR, FQNEAQ (reference sequence). This CDR3 reads CASSSPLQGAAQETQYF. The CDR3 DNA sequence: TGTGCCAGCAGCTCGCCACTCCAGGGGGCCGCCCAAGAGACCCAGTACTTC.

This clonotype was seen once. The rearrangement joins TRBV9 to TRBJ2-5, with TRBD1 matching 8 bases. With 4 bases clipped from V and 4 bases from J, the junction kept 12 bases outside the gene matches. Germline assignment: CDR1 SGDLS and CDR2 YYNGEE. The CDR3 runs 16 residues. CDR3 region: CASSKGAGGFTETQYF. For the CDR3, the DNA is TGTGCCAGCAGCAAGGGGGCAGGGGGCTTTACAGAGACCCAGTACTTC. Complete variable domain (other parts from reference TRBV9 and TRBJ2-5): DSGVTQTPKHLITATGQRVTLRCSPRSGDLSVYWYQQSLDQGLQFLIQYYNGEERAKGNILERFSAQQFPDLHSELNLSSLELGDSALYFCASSKGAGGFTETQYFGPGTRLLVL.

The rearrangement joins TRBV4-3 to TRBJ2-7, with D hard to call. This CDR3 is built from 15 residues. Trimming left V 0 bases short and J 2 bases short, with 11 bases between. Germline CDR1 and CDR2: LGHNA and YSLEER. The CDR3 DNA reads as TGCGCCAGCAGCCAAGATCGGCTGGAAGCCTACGAGCAGTACTTC. Its translation: CASSQDRLEAYEQYF.

The J gene is TRBJ2-1, the V gene TRBV24-1; TRBD2 matches at 7 bases. CDR1 and CDR2 (germline): KGHDR, SFDVKD. The CDR3 runs to 12 residues. J lost 15 bases, V lost 5 bases, and 9 bases had no gene match. Written as DNA, the CDR3 is TGTGCCACCAGTGTGACCAGCGGGATGTGGTTCTTC. Translation: CATSVTSGMWFF.

This clonotype was picked up many times. The gene calls are TRBV28 and TRBJ1-1, with 9 bases that match TRBD1. CDR3 length: 15 amino acids. The junction had 9 bases not matched to a gene; V was cut back by 6 bases and J by 4 bases. Germline V lookup: CDR1 MDHEN, CDR2 SYDVKM. CDR3 in amino acids: CASSQFNRGLTEAFF. The CDR3 DNA reads as TGTGCCAGCAGCCAATTCAACAGGGGGCTCACTGAAGCTTTCTTT.

The V gene is TRBV7-3, the J gene TRBJ2-3, with TRBD2 as a possible D gene (6 bases). Germline assignment: CDR1 SGHTA and CDR2 FQGTGA. CDR3 length: 13 amino acids. V was trimmed by 5 bases and J by 4 bases, leaving 10 bases between them. The CDR3 here is CASSTPGADTQYF. CDR3 in DNA: TGTGCCAGCAGCACCCCGGGGGCAGATACGCAGTATTTT.

J is TRBJ1-6 and V is TRBV14; 8 bases match TRBD1. Losses at the gene ends were 0 bases for V and 9 bases for J; bases not matched to a gene: 4. Per germline, CDR1 SGHDN and CDR2 FVKESK. This CDR3 is built from 15 residues. The CDR3 nucleotides are TGTGCCAGCAGCCAAGAGACAGGGGCTATTTCACCCCTCCACTTT. This encodes CASSQETGAISPLHF. The full variable domain, rest sourced from reference TRBV14 and TRBJ1-6, is EAGVTQFPSHSVIEKGQTVTLRCDPISGHDNLYWYRRVMGKEIKFLLHFVKESKQDESGMPNNRFLAERTGGTYSTLKVQPAELEDSGVYFCASSQETGAISPLHFGNGTRLTVT.

This clonotype was counted only a few times. The chain joins TRBV6-1 to TRBJ2-7; 8 positions agree with TRBD2. Germline-derived CDR1 and CDR2 are MNHNS and SASEGT. CDR3 size: 14 residues. Trimming cost V 7 bases and J 4 bases; bases outside gene matches: 9. CDR3 in DNA: TGTGCCAGCACCAGTAGCGGGGTTGCTTACGAGCAGTACTTC. It specifies CASTSSGVAYEQYF.

This clonotype has ten or more counts. The chain has TRBV7-2 and TRBJ1-4; the D gene is possibly TRBD1 (6 bases). V was clipped by 2 bases and J by 5 bases, with 12 bases between them. Germline CDR1 is SGHTA and CDR2 is FQGNSA. This CDR3 has 15 amino acids. The CDR3 DNA is TGTGCCAGCAGCTTATGGGCAGGGGAAAATGAAAAACTGTTTTTT. Translating gives CASSLWAGENEKLFF.

This clonotype was seen ten or more times. The CDR3 loop is CASRTRAYSYEQYF. The CDR3 nucleotides read TGTGCCAGCAGGACCAGGGCCTACTCCTACGAGCAGTACTTC. The rearrangement uses TRBV2 and TRBJ2-7; maybe TRBD1 (5 bases). Germline lookup yields CDR1 SNHLY and CDR2 FYNNEI. V was clipped by 6 bases and J by 0 bases, with 12 bases between them. The CDR3 runs to 14 residues.

V usage is TRBV6-2 or TRBV6-3 and J usage is TRBJ2-5; 14 bases line up with TRBD2. CDR3 length equals 18 residues. V trimming: 6 bases; J trimming: 3 bases; junction bases outside the gene matches: 12. Germline-derived CDR1 and CDR2 are MNHEY and SVGEGT. CDR3 in amino acids: CASRAVRPGLAGEETQYF. The CDR3 nucleotides read TGTGCCAGCAGGGCCGTCCGCCCGGGACTAGCGGGAGAAGAGACCCAGTACTTC.

This clonotype came up a few times. With a much larger clone just one base away, this may be a read error. The chain carries TRBV12-3 or TRBV12-4 and TRBJ2-3; D possibly corresponds to TRBD2 (6 bases). V dropped 5 bases and J dropped 4 bases, with 10 bases sitting between them. The CDR3 is 13 amino acids. The CDR3 here is CASSRDSADTQYF. In DNA, the CDR3 is TGTGCCAGCAGTCGGGACTCCGCAGATACGCAGTATTTT.

This clonotype has a handful of counts. V usage is TRBV19 and J usage is TRBJ2-5, with 9 positions matching TRBD1. The CDR3 totals 13 residues. Germline V gene lookup returns CDR1 LNHDA and CDR2 SQIVND (reference sequence). V gave up 5 bases and J gave up 7 bases; unmatched junction bases: 5. CDR3 DNA: TGTGCCAGTAGTCTGGACAGGGGATCGACCCAGTACTTC. Translated, it gives CASSLDRGSTQYF.

The chain joins TRBV7-2 to TRBJ2-7, with 8 bases fitting TRBD2. The CDR3 sequence is 15 residues long. Germline V gene data show CDR1 as SGHTA and CDR2 as FQGNSA. The ends lost 5 bases at V and 3 bases at J; junction bases unmatched: 9. CDR3 bases: TGTGCCAGCAGCCCCCTGGGACTAGAAAGCTACGAGCAGTACTTC. This codes for CASSPLGLESYEQYF.

This chain joins TRBV4-2 and TRBJ2-5; 8 bases are shared with TRBD2. Germline CDR1 LGHNA, CDR2 YNFKEQ. CDR3 length: 16 amino acids. Unmatched junction bases numbered 7, after V lost 0 bases and J lost 4 bases. The CDR3 sequence: CASSQDLPSGRETQYF. The CDR3 coding sequence is TGTGCCAGCAGCCAAGATCTCCCGAGCGGGAGAGAGACCCAGTACTTC.

In its sample, this clonotype was seen a few times. The chain combines TRBV4-3 with TRBJ2-2; a possible D gene is TRBD1 (6 bases). Trimming left V 0 bases short and J 5 bases short, with 25 bases between. This CDR3 region has 20 residues. The germline CDR1 and CDR2 sequences are LGHNA and YSLEER. In DNA, the CDR3 is TGCGCCAGCAGCCAAGATCGTAGGACACCCCTGCGAGGGGGAACCGGGGAGCTGTTTTTT. Its translation: CASSQDRRTPLRGGTGELFF.

This clonotype appeared many times. The V call is TRBV30, the J call TRBJ1-2; TRBD1 matches 12 bases. The CDR3 totals 16 residues. Germline CDR1 is GTSNPN and CDR2 is SVGIG (reference sequence). V lost 5 bases, J lost 2 bases, and 9 bases stayed unmatched. The CDR3 DNA reads TGTGCCTGGGTTCAGACGGGACAGGGGGCAAACTATGGCTACACCTTC. Its translation: CAWVQTGQGANYGYTF.

At least ten counts were recorded for this clonotype. The gene calls are TRBV20-1 and TRBJ2-7; D is uncertain. The CDR3 totals 14 residues. CDR1 DFQATT and CDR2 SNEGSKA come from the germline V gene (reference sequence). V was clipped by 1 base and J by 4 bases, with 14 bases between them. CDR3 sequence (DNA): TGCAGTGCTAGAGGTTTGGACGTTTCGTACGAGCAGTACTTC. Translated: CSARGLDVSYEQYF.

This clonotype was observed many times. The chain carries TRBV7-2 and TRBJ2-7; no clear D gene. The V end was cut by 3 bases, the J end by 0 bases, with 9 bases between. This CDR3 comprises 14 residues. CDR1 and CDR2 from the germline V gene are SGHTA and FQGNSA. CDR3 loop: CASSLHMVSYEQYF. CDR3 DNA sequence: TGTGCCAGCAGCTTGCACATGGTCTCCTACGAGCAGTACTTC.

The genes are TRBV30 and TRBJ2-2; D ambiguous. From germline, CDR1 is GTSNPN and CDR2 SVGIG (reference sequence). V lost 1 base to trimming and J lost 6 bases, with 12 bases between them. The CDR3 runs to 14 residues. CDR3 nucleotides: TGTGCCTGGAGTGGGGTCAGTCTCGCCGGGGAGCTGTTTTTT. Amino acid sequence: CAWSGVSLAGELFF.

This clonotype was counted many times. The chain carries TRBV28 and TRBJ2-6; D is unresolved. The V gene lost 3 bases and the J gene lost 3 bases, with 3 bases spanning the gap. This CDR3 has 13 amino acids. Germline loops: CDR1 MDHEN, CDR2 SYDVKM. In nucleotides, the CDR3 is TGTGCCAGCAGTTTTTTTGGGGCCAACGTCCTGACTTTC. Its protein is CASSFFGANVLTF.